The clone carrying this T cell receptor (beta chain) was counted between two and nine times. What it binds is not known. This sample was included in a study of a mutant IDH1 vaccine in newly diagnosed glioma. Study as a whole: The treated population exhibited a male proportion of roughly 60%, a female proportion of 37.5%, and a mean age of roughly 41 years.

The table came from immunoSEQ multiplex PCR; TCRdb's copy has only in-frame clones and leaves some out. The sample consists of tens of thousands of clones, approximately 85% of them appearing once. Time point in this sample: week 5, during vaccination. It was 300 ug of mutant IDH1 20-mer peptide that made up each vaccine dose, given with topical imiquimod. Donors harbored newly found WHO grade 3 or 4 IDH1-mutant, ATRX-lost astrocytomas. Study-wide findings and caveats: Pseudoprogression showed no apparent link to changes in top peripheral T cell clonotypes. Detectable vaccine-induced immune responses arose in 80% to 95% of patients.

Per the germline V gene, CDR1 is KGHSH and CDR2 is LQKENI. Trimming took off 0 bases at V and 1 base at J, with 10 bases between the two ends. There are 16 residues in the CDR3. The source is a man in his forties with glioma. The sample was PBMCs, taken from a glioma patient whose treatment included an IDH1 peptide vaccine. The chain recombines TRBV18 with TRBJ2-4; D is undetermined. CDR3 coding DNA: TGTGCCAGCTCACCACCGGATGGGGTTGCCAAAAACATTCAGTACTTC. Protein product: CASSPPDGVAKNIQYF.